This entry features one T cell receptor beta chain sequence. The antigen is undetermined. Produced via immunoSEQ multiplex PCR; TCRdb's table is partial and in-frame only. The sample lists tens of thousands of clones; roughly 96% were seen once. The data belong to a study of graft-versus-host responses after intestinal transplantation. Study context: All recipients got anti-thymocyte globulin induction, then tacrolimus and steroids for approximately three years.

The CDR3 has 16 amino acids. Germline CDR1 is SGHVS and CDR2 is FQNEAQ. Trimming removed 5 bases at V and 6 bases at J, with 23 bases between. This rearrangement joins TRBV7-8 to TRBJ2-7, with D uncertain. The sample in question was unstimulated CD8+ T cells sorted from spleen or lymph node cells, obtained before transplant. The receptor's source is a human donor who was the organ donor for an intestinal transplant. The CDR3 is CASSLLERPLVPEQYF. CDR3 nucleotide sequence: TGTGCCAGCAGCCTTCTGGAGAGACCGTTGGTGCCCGAGCAGTACTTC.